These T cell receptor beta chains were read from a single sample in a study of blood T cell repertoires in COVID-19. Sequencing used immunoSEQ multiplex PCR; TCRdb keeps in-frame clones, though not all of them. Among hundreds of thousands of clones, roughly 84% were seen once, and the ten largest hold around 3%. The sequenced sample was PBMCs or T cells enriched from blood (not recorded which). Receptors originate from a woman under 40 who had recovered from COVID-19. Each CDR3 is given without its conserved first and last residue. Fields, in order: clone size, J gene, D gene, V gene, CDR3 protein. A D gene is named only where the DNA matches it firmly. Some rows mark clone size as missing; the rest say once, few, many or name a class of expanded clone.

. | TRBJ2-1 | TRBD1 | TRBV25-1 | ASSGGTGTIYNEQF
. | TRBJ2-5 | TRBD2 | TRBV7-8 | ASSLFSGAETQY
. | TRBJ1-6 | TRBD1 | TRBV6-2/TRBV6-3 | ASSYSTGSSYNSPLH
. | TRBJ2-1 | . | TRBV27 | ASRRMAAGYNEQF
once | TRBJ1-6 | TRBD1 | TRBV19 | ASSILPDRGSSSPLH
. | TRBJ1-3 | . | TRBV6-5 | ASTLRDTIY
. | TRBJ2-2 | . | TRBV6-5 | ASSFLSSNTGELF
. | TRBJ2-5 | . | TRBV3-1/TRBV3-2 | ASSQVAPGETQY
. | TRBJ2-3 | . | TRBV21-1 | ASSKSREGLAGGRTDTQY
. | TRBJ1-1 | . | TRBV27 | ASSLSLLTEAF
. | TRBJ1-6 | . | TRBV7-4 | ASSFVALH
. | TRBJ2-2 | . | TRBV6-1 | ASSEWGGRTGELF
. | TRBJ1-6 | . | TRBV7-9 | ASSLDRGGNSPLH
. | TRBJ1-2 | . | TRBV2 | ASSLTGSPNYGYT
. | TRBJ1-2 | . | TRBV10-3 | AISESRQVGGYT
. | TRBJ1-2 | TRBD1 | TRBV10-3 | AIRAGQGFGYT
. | TRBJ1-1 | . | TRBV5-1 | ASSRTPRREDTEAF
. | TRBJ2-5 | TRBD2 | TRBV30 | ASSGGGFQETQY
. | TRBJ2-1 | . | TRBV6-6 | ASSYSVSDTYNEQF
. | TRBJ1-6 | TRBD1 | TRBV27 | ASSLSAGTGNSPLH
. | TRBJ1-5 | TRBD1 | TRBV27 | ASSLSGQGNQPQH
once | TRBJ1-1 | . | TRBV2 | ASSVSKNTEAF
. | TRBJ1-4 | TRBD1 | TRBV18 | ASSPRTGNNEKLF
once | TRBJ1-2 | . | TRBV5-1 | ASSEQANYGYT
. | TRBJ1-6 | . | TRBV7-2 | ASSLVAGYNSPLH
. | TRBJ1-5 | . | TRBV27 | ASSRGGSNQPQH
. | TRBJ2-2 | . | TRBV5-1 | ASSLEPSGELF
few | TRBJ2-5 | TRBD2 | TRBV5-1 | ASSRTSPETQY
. | TRBJ1-5 | . | TRBV6-2/TRBV6-3 | ASSYTGVQPQH
. | TRBJ2-7 | TRBD1 | TRBV28 | ASSPSWDRADYEQY
. | TRBJ2-5 | . | TRBV5-1 | ASSLDGGPMETQY
. | TRBJ1-4 | . | TRBV5-4 | ASSRREPNEKLF
. | TRBJ2-5 | TRBD1 | TRBV5-1 | ASSLGDRGRETQY
once | TRBJ2-7 | . | TRBV2 | ASSYSYEQY
. | TRBJ2-2 | TRBD1 | TRBV13 | ASSSGTGNTGELF
. | TRBJ1-2 | TRBD1 | TRBV6-5 | ASRLQGPAYGYT
once | TRBJ2-2 | TRBD2 | TRBV10-3 | ATGGGTSGSHAGELF
. | TRBJ2-1 | TRBD2 | TRBV18 | ASSPLDSGSGSEQF
. | TRBJ1-6 | . | TRBV6-5 | ASSYSYRNNSPLH
. | TRBJ1-4 | . | TRBV5-8 | ASSLAGAGNEKLF
few | TRBJ1-5 | TRBD1 | TRBV18 | ASSLGQGAGNQPQH
. | TRBJ1-2 | TRBD1 | TRBV6-6 | ASSYDDRVGYT